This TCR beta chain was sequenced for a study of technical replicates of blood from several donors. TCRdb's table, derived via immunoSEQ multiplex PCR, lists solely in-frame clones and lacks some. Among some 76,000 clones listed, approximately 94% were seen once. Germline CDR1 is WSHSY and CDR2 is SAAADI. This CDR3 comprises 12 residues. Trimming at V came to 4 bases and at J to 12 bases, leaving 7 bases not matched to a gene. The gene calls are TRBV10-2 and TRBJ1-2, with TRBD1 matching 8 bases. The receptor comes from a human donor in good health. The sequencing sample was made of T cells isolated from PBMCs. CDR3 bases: TGCGCCAGCAGTGCTATGGACAGGGCAAACACCTTC. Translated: CASSAMDRANTF.